The sequence of this T cell receptor (beta chain) was determined in a study of blood T cell repertoires in COVID-19. Study as a whole: Material from acute and convalescent COVID-19 was sourced from the United States, Italy and Spain.

Sequencing used immunoSEQ multiplex PCR; TCRdb keeps in-frame clones, though not all of them. In the table there are 300,000 to 450,000 clones, 80% to 90% of which are singletons. The V end was cut by 0 bases, the J end by 4 bases, with 12 bases between. CDR3 length: 15 residues. CDR1 is ENHRY and CDR2 is SYGVKD in the germline V gene. This receptor was taken from a woman aged 25 to 39 with COVID-19, enrolled during active disease. The chain uses TRBV10-3 and TRBJ2-5; D may be TRBD2 (6 bases). Sequenced input: peripheral blood. CDR3 residues: CAISESSGAGETQYF. The CDR3 DNA follows: TGTGCCATCAGTGAGTCGTCGGGAGCGGGAGAGACCCAGTACTTC.